This T cell receptor beta chain appears in the sequencing data of a study of T-cell memory formation after mild COVID-19. This CDR3 comprises 14 residues. CDR1 KGHDR and CDR2 SFDVKD come from the germline V gene. After 5'RACE with constant-segment primers, TCR alpha and TCR beta cDNA libraries carrying sample barcodes and UMIs were obtained. TCRdb fed the 5' RACE reads into MiXCR, producing one record per CDR3 protein. The sample includes about 120,000 distinct CDR3 sequences, 15% to 20% seen only once; the top ten take roughly 14%. A single count supports this clonotype. A junction end diverges from the germline sequence, so it may reflect a read error.

Source material: PBMCs or a T cell subset sorted from them (not recorded which). The source is an adult woman who had mild COVID-19 (a few samples of this study predate the infection). Cell type and time point are not known. This chain connects TRBV24-1 to TRBJ2-1, with TRBD2 identical over 10 bases. This CDR3 reads CATSTSGDYDEQFF. Written as DNA, the CDR3 is TGTGCCACCAGTACTAGCGGGGACTACGATGAGCAGTTCTTC.